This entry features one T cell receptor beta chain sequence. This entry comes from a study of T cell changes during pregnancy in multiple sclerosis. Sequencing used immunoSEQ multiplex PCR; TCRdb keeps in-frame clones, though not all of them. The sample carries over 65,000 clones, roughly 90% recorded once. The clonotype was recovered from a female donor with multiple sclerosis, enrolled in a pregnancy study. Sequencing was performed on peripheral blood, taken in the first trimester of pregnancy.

The CDR3: CASSQDLQGAYEKLFF. The CDR3 nucleotides are TGCGCCAGCAGCCAAGATCTACAGGGGGCGTATGAAAAACTGTTTTTT. V is TRBV4-1 and J is TRBJ1-4; TRBD1 matches 9 bases. J gave up 6 bases and V 0 bases, and 5 bases lay outside the gene matches. The CDR3 totals 16 residues. Per the germline V gene, CDR1 is MGHRA and CDR2 is YSYEKL.